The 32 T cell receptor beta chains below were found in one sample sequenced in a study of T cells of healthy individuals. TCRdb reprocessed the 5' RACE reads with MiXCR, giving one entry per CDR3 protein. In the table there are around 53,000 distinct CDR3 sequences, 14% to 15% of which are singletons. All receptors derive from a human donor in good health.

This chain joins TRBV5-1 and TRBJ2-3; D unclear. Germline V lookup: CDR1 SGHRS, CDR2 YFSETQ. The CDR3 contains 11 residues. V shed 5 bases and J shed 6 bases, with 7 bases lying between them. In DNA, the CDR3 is TGCGCCAGCAGAGGACGGGATACGCAGTATTTT. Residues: CASRGRDTQYF.

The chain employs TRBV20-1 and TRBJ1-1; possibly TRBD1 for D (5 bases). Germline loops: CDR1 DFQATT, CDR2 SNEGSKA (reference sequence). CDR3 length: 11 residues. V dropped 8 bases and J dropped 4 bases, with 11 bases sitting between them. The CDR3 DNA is TGCAGTTTAAATGGGGGCACTGAAGCTTTCTTT. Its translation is CSLNGGTEAFF.

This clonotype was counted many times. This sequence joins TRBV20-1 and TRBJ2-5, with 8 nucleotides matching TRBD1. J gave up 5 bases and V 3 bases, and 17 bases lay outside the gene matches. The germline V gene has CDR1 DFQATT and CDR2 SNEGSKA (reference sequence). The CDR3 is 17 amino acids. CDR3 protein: CSASFTRDRLREETQYF. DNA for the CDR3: TGCAGTGCTAGTTTCACCCGGGACAGGTTGCGTGAGGAGACCCAGTACTTC.

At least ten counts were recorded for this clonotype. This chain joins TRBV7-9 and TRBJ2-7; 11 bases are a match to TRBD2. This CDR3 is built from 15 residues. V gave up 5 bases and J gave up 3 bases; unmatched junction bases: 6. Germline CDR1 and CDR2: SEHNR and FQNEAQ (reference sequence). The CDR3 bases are TGTGCCAGCAGCACTGCTAGCGGGGGGCACTACGAGCAGTACTTC. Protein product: CASSTASGGHYEQYF.

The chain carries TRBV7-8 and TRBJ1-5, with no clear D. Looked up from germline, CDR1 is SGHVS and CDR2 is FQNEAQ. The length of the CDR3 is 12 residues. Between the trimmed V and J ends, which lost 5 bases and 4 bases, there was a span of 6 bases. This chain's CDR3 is CASSTSNQPQHF. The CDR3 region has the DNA TGTGCCAGCAGCACGTCTAATCAGCCCCAGCATTTT.

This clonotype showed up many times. CDR3 nucleotide sequence: TGTGCCACCAGTGAGTCGCTGAACACTGAAGCTTTCTTT. Translated: CATSESLNTEAFF. This sequence joins TRBV24-1 and TRBJ1-1; unclear D gene. The germline gives CDR1 KGHDR, CDR2 SFDVKD. Trimming cost V 4 bases and J 0 bases, with 5 bases left between them. The CDR3 runs 13 residues.

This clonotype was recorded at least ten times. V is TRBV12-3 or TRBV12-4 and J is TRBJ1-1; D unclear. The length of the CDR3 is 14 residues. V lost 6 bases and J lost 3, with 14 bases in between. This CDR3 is CASSLPVQDTEAFF. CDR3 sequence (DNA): TGTGCCAGCAGCCTCCCGGTGCAGGACACTGAAGCTTTCTTT.

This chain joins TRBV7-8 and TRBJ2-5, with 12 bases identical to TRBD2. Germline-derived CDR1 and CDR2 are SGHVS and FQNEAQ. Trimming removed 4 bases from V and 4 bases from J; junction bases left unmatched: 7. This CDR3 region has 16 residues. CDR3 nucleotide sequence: TGTGCCAGCAGCTCTAGACTAGCGGGAGTGATAGAGACCCAGTACTTC. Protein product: CASSSRLAGVIETQYF.

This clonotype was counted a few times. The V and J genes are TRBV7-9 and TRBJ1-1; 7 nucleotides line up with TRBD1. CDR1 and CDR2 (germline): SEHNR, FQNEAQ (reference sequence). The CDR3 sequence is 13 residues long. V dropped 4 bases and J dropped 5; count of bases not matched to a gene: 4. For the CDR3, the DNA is TGTGCCAGCAGCTCCATACAGGGGACTGAAGCTTTCTTT. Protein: CASSSIQGTEAFF.

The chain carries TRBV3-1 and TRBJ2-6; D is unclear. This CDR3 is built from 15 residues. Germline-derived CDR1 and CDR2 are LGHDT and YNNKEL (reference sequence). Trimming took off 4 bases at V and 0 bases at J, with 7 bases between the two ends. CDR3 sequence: CASSPQPSGANVLTF. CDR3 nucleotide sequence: TGTGCCAGCAGCCCTCAGCCCTCTGGGGCCAACGTCCTGACTTTC.

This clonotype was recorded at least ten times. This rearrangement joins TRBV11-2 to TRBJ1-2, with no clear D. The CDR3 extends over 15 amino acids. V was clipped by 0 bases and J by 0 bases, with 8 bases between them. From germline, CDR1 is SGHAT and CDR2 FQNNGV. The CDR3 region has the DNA TGTGCCAGCAGCTTAGAATCAGCCTCTAACTATGGCTACACCTTC. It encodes CASSLESASNYGYTF.

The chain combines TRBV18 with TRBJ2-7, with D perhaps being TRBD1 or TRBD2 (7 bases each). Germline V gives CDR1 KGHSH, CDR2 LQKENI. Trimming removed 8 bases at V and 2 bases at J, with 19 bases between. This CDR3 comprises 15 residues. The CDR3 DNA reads TGTGCCAGCACGGGGGGCCGACAGGGACCCTACGAGCAGTACTTC. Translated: CASTGGRQGPYEQYF.

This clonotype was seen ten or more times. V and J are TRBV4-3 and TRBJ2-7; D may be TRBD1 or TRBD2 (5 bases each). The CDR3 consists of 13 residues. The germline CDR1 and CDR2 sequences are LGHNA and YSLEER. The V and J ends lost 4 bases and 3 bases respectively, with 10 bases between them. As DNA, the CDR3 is TGCGCCAGCAGCCGGGACGTTGGCTACGAGCAGTACTTC. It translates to CASSRDVGYEQYF.

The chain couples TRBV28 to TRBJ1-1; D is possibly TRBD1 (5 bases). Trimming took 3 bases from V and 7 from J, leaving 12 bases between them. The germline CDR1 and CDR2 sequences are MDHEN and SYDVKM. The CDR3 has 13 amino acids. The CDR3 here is CASSFTRVNEAFF. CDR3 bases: TGTGCCAGCAGTTTCACCAGGGTGAATGAAGCTTTCTTT. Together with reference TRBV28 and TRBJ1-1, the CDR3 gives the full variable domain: DVKVTQSSRYLVKRTGEKVFLECVQDMDHENMFWYRQDPGLGLRLIYFSYDVKMKEKGDIPEGYSVSREKKERFSLILESASTNQTSMYLCASSFTRVNEAFFGQGTRLTVV.

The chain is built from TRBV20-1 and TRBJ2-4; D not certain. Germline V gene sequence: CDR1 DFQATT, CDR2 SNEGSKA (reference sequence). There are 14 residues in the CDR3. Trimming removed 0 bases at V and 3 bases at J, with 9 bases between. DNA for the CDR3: TGCAGTGCTAGAGATTCTGGCAGCAAAAACATTCAGTACTTC. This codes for CSARDSGSKNIQYF.

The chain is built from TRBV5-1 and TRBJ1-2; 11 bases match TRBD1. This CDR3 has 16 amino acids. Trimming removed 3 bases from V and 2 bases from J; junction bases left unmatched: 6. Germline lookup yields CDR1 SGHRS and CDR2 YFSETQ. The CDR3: CASSSRDRGSNYGYTF. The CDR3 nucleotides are TGCGCCAGCAGCTCCCGGGACAGGGGGAGCAACTATGGCTACACCTTC.

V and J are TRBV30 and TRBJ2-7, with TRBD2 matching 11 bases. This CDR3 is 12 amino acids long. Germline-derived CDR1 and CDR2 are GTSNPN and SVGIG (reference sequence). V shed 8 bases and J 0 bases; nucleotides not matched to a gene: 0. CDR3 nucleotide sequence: TGTGCCGGACTAGCGGGCTCCTACGAGCAGTACTTC. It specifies CAGLAGSYEQYF.

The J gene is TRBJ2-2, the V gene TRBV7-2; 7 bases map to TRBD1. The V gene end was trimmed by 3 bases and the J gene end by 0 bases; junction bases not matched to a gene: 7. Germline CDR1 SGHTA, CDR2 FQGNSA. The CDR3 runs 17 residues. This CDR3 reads CASSFAPDRANTGELFF. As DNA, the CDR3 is TGTGCCAGCAGCTTCGCGCCCGACAGGGCGAACACCGGGGAGCTGTTTTTT.

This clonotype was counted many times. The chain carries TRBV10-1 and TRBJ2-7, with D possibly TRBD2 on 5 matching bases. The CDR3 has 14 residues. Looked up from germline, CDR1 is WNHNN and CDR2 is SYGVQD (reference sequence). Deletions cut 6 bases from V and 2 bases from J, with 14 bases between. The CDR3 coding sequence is TGCGCCAGCAGCGCCCGGACTCGAACCTACGAGCAGTACTTC. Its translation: CASSARTRTYEQYF.

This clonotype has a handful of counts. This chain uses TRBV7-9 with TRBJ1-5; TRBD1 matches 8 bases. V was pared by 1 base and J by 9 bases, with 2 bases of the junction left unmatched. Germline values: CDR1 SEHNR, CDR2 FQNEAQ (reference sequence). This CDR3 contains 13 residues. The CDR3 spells CASSLGQGLPQHF. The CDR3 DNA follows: TGTGCCAGCAGCTTAGGACAGGGGTTGCCCCAGCATTTT.

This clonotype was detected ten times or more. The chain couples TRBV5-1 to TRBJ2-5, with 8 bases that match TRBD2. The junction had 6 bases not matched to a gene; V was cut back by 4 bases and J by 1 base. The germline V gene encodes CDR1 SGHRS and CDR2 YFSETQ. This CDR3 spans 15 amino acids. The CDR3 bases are TGCGCCAGCAGCGGAGCGGGGGAACTCCAAGAGACCCAGTACTTC. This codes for CASSGAGELQETQYF.

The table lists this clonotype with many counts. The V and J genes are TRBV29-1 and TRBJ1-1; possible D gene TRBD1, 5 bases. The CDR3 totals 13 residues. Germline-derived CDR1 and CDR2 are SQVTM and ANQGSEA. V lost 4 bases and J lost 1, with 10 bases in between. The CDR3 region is CSVGQFRNTEAFF. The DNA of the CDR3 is TGCAGCGTTGGACAGTTTAGGAACACTGAAGCTTTCTTT.

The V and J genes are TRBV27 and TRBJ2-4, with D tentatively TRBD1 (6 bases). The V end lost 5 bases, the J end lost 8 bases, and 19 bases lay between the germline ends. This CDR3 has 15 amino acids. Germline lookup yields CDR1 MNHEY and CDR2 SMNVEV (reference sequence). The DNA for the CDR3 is TGTGCCAGCAGTGCGCCCGGACAGCGCGAAGACATTCAGTACTTC. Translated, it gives CASSAPGQREDIQYF.

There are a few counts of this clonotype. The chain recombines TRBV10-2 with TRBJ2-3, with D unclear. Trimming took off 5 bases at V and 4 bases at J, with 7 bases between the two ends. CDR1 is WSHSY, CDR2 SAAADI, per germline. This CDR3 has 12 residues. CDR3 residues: CASSRMADTQYF. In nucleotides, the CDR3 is TGCGCCAGCAGTCGCATGGCAGATACGCAGTATTTT.

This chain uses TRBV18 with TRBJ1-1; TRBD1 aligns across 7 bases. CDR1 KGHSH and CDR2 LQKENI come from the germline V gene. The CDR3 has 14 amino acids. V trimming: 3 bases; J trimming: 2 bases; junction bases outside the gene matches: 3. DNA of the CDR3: TGTGCCAGCTCACCGACAGGGTTAAACACTGAAGCTTTCTTT. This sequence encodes CASSPTGLNTEAFF.

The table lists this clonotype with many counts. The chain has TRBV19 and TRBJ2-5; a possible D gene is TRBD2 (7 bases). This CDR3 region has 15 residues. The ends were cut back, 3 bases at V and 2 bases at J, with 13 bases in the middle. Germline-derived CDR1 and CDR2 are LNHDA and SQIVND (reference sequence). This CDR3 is CASSIGGGRQETQYF. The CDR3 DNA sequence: TGTGCCAGTAGTATTGGGGGGGGCAGGCAAGAGACCCAGTACTTC.

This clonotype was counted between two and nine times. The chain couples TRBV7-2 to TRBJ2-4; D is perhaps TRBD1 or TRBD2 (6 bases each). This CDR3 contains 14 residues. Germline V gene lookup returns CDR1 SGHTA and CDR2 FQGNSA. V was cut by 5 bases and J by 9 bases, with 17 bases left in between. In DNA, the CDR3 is TGTGCCAGCAGCCCAGGCCTGGGGGGCAGCATTCAGTACTTC. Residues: CASSPGLGGSIQYF. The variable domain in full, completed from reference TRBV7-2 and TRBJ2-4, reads GAGVSQSPSNKVTEKGKDVELRCDPISGHTALYWYRQSLGQGLEFLIYFQGNSAPDKSGLPSDRFSAERTGGSVSTLTIQRTQQEDSAVYLCASSPGLGGSIQYFGAGTRLSVL.

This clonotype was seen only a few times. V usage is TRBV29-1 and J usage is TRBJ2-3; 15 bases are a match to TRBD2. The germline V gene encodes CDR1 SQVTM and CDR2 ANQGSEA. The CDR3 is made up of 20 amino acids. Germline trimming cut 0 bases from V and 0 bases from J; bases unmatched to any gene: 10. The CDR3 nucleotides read TGCAGCGTTGAAGACCTCCGATGGACTAGCGGGAGGGCCAGCACAGATACGCAGTATTTT. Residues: CSVEDLRWTSGRASTDTQYF.

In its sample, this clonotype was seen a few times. CDR3 sequence reads: CASSLMRLGSYNSPLHF. In DNA form, the CDR3 reads TGTGCCAGCAGCTTAATGCGTCTTGGCTCCTATAATTCACCCCTCCACTTT. V usage is TRBV7-2 and J usage is TRBJ1-6; D unclear. Germline CDR1 is SGHTA and CDR2 is FQGNSA. Trimming stripped 2 bases from V and 0 bases from J, with 11 bases between. The CDR3 sequence is 17 residues long.

The DNA for the CDR3 is TGTGCCAGCAGTGCGGACTTTATCGGACCGGGACAGGGAGTCTACGAGCAGTACTTC. Protein product: CASSADFIGPGQGVYEQYF. The chain uses TRBV6-1 and TRBJ2-7; 9 positions match TRBD1. The length of the CDR3 is 19 residues. Trimming cost V 4 bases and J 3 bases; bases outside gene matches: 19. Germline V gene data show CDR1 as MNHNS and CDR2 as SASEGT.

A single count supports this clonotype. The CDR3 nucleotides are TGTGCCAGCAGCCGGGTACAGGGAGGGAACACCGGGGAGCTGTTTTTT. It codes for CASSRVQGGNTGELFF. V and J are TRBV5-5 and TRBJ2-2; either TRBD1 or TRBD2 may supply D (6 bases each). V was trimmed by 4 bases and J by 1 base, leaving 14 bases between them. Germline CDR1 and CDR2: SGHKS and YYEKEE (reference sequence). The CDR3 contains 16 residues. The whole variable domain, remainder taken from reference TRBV5-5 and TRBJ2-2, is DAGVTQSPTHLIKTRGQQVTLRCSPISGHKSVSWYQQVLGQGPQFIFQYYEKEERGRGNFPDRFSARQFPNYSSELNVNALLLGDSALYLCASSRVQGGNTGELFFGEGSRLTVL.

The DNA for the CDR3 is TGTGCCAGCAGTTGGGAACTAGACCCAGATACGCAGTATTTT. Amino acid sequence: CASSWELDPDTQYF. The V and J genes are TRBV6-2 or TRBV6-3 and TRBJ2-3; TRBD2 might be the D (5 bases). V was cut by 4 bases and J by 4 bases, with 12 bases left in between. The CDR3 has 14 residues. Germline CDR1 and CDR2: MNHEY and SVGEGT.